The 8 T cell receptor beta chains reported below all come from one sample, sequenced in a study of technical replicates of blood from a few donors. This table comes from immunoSEQ multiplex PCR, and its TCRdb copy is limited to in-frame clones, with some not included. The sample yields approximately 85,000 clones, 92% seen once. The source material was T cells isolated from PBMCs. Receptor source: a human donor in good health.

The chain uses TRBV28 and TRBJ2-7; tentatively, D is TRBD1 (6 bases). Germline V gene data show CDR1 as MDHEN and CDR2 as SYDVKM. V shed 5 bases and J shed 12 bases, with 17 bases lying between them. The CDR3 consists of 12 residues. CDR3: CASSARQENLYF. CDR3 DNA: TGTGCCAGCAGTGCTAGACAGGAAAATTTGTACTTC. Filled out from reference TRBV28 and TRBJ2-7, the complete variable domain reads DVKVTQSSRYLVKRTGEKVFLECVQDMDHENMFWYRQDPGLGLRLIYFSYDVKMKEKGDIPEGYSVSREKKERFSLILESASTNQTSMYLCASSARQENLYFGPGTRLTVT.

The rearrangement uses TRBV11-3 and TRBJ2-7; no definite D call. This CDR3 contains 14 residues. Germline V lookup: CDR1 SGHNT, CDR2 YENEEA. With 5 bases removed from V and 0 bases from J, the gap between germline ends came to 11 bases. This CDR3 is CASSPPASSYEQYF. Written as DNA, the CDR3 is TGTGCCAGCAGCCCCCCCGCTAGCTCCTACGAGCAGTACTTC.

CDR3 amino acids: CASSEVTAPEAFF. The CDR3 bases are TGTGCCAGCAGTGAAGTGACAGCACCTGAAGCTTTCTTT. The chain couples TRBV6-1 to TRBJ1-1, with D perhaps matching TRBD1 (5 bases). The CDR3 length is 13 residues. The V end lost 1 base, the J end lost 6 bases, and 9 bases lay between the germline ends. The germline gives CDR1 MNHNS, CDR2 SASEGT.

V and J are TRBV9 and TRBJ2-1, with D tentatively TRBD2 (5 bases). Germline CDR1 and CDR2: SGDLS and YYNGEE. The CDR3 has 15 residues. V lost 0 bases to trimming and J lost 1 base, with 8 bases between them. CDR3 protein: CASSVDGVSYNEQFF. CDR3 bases: TGTGCCAGCAGCGTAGACGGGGTGTCCTACAATGAGCAGTTCTTC.

The chain combines TRBV7-9 with TRBJ2-7; D is perhaps TRBD1 (5 bases). Trimming removed 3 bases at V and 6 bases at J, with 15 bases between. From germline, CDR1 is SEHNR and CDR2 FQNEAQ (reference sequence). The CDR3 consists of 14 residues. Here the CDR3 DNA reads TGTGCCAGCAGCTTTGGCGGTGGGGCAGGCGAGCAGTACTTC. Protein: CASSFGGGAGEQYF.

V and J are TRBV7-6 and TRBJ2-1; 11 bases are shared with TRBD2. The CDR3 has 15 amino acids. The V gene's germline CDR1 is SGHVS and CDR2 FNYEAQ. V gave up 4 bases and J gave up 3 bases; unmatched junction bases: 2. The CDR3 sequence is CASSSGTSGYNEQFF. The CDR3 DNA is TGTGCCAGCAGCTCCGGGACTAGCGGCTACAATGAGCAGTTCTTC.

The chain has TRBV7-9 and TRBJ2-5; a possible D gene is TRBD1 (6 bases). Between the trimmed V and J ends, which lost 6 bases and 5 bases, there was a span of 13 bases. The CDR3 covers 13 residues. Germline lookup yields CDR1 SEHNR and CDR2 FQNEAQ (reference sequence). The CDR3 is CASRPGHRETQYF. CDR3 coding DNA: TGTGCCAGCAGACCGGGACATAGGGAGACCCAGTACTTC.

The chain has TRBV5-1 and TRBJ1-3; 7 bases agree with TRBD1. The CDR3 runs to 17 residues. Germline CDR1 is SGHRS and CDR2 is YFSETQ. After removal of 3 bases from V and 0 bases from J, the junction contained 9 bases not matched to a gene. The CDR3 sequence: CASSSPPGQSSGNTIYF. CDR3 in DNA: TGCGCCAGCAGCTCTCCTCCGGGACAGAGCTCTGGAAACACCATATATTTT.